This entry is about one TCR beta chain. Genomic DNA, the template, was used for profiling of the TCR beta VDJ and CDR3. TCRdb re-derived calls from the reads in MiXCR, one entry per CDR3 protein. The top ten hold around 3% of the sample, which has 150,000 to 200,000 distinct CDR3 sequences, 46% seen once. This sample is part of a study of CD8+CD57+ T cells in acquired aplastic anemia. Study as a whole: Sorted CD4+ and CD8+ cell DNA averaged approximately 3 ug.

V lost 0 bases, J lost 11 bases, and 5 bases stayed unmatched. The CDR3 length is 14 residues. From germline, CDR1 is SGHRS and CDR2 YFSETQ. This TCR derives from a human donor in good health. Sequencing was performed on sorted CD4+, CD8+, or CD8+CD57+ T cells (not recorded which) from PBMCs. The chain is built from TRBV5-1 and TRBJ2-5; TRBD2 aligns across 12 bases. The CDR3 DNA reads as TGCGCCAGCAGCTTGGGACTAGCGGGAGTTGAGCAGTACTTC. Translated, it gives CASSLGLAGVEQYF.